This T cell receptor (beta chain) was documented in a study of cytomegalovirus exposure and HLA in healthy donors. Trimming took off 5 bases at V and 3 bases at J, with 12 bases between the two ends. This CDR3 is 14 amino acids long. Germline-derived CDR1 and CDR2 are SGHRS and YFSETQ. In regard to this clone: Its cognate antigen is unknown.

PCR involved 60 Vbeta and 13 Jbeta primers. The assay was immunoSEQ multiplex PCR, and TCRdb's table has in-frame clones only and misses some. In the table there are 150,000 or so clones, about 83% of which are singletons. Study observations and caveats: In a later analysis, productive TCRs from donors in an Asian-associated ancestry cluster reportedly carried fewer N-insertions than the cohort mean.

Source material: PBMCs. This chain uses TRBV5-1 with TRBJ1-5; the D gene is possibly TRBD1 (5 bases). The TCR sequence derives from a woman between 35 and 50 years old in good health and CMV-seronegative. CDR3 amino acids: CASSVTGDNQPQHF. The CDR3 DNA is TGCGCCAGCAGTGTCACGGGGGACAATCAGCCCCAGCATTTT.